Below are 26 T cell receptor beta chains sequenced from a single sample in a study of shared clonotypes between healthy human individuals. Sequencing was performed with immunoSEQ multiplex PCR; in TCRdb, only in-frame clones are kept and a portion is missing. The sample lists approximately 1.1 million clones, about four fifths occurring once. Sequenced sample: memory CD4+ T cells from PBMCs. This sample's subset: CD45RA-negative fraction. The receptors come from a man aged 18-30 years in good health. Some clones in this sample may be carry-over from other donors' samples.

This clone appeared a few times. The V and J genes are TRBV27 and TRBJ2-1, with unresolved D. V was shortened by 0 bases and J by 9 bases, with 12 bases between the two germline ends. This CDR3 contains 14 residues. The germline V gene encodes CDR1 MNHEY and CDR2 SMNVEV (reference sequence). DNA of the CDR3: TGTGCCAGCAGTTTATCGGGGTGGGGAACTGAGCAGTTCTTC. Translation: CASSLSGWGTEQFF.

This clone was picked up one time. The chain is built from TRBV11-1 and TRBJ2-7; 9 bases are a match to TRBD1. The CDR3 covers 15 residues. Germline CDR1 SGHAT, CDR2 FQDESV (reference sequence). The trim removed 4 bases at V and 3 bases at J, leaving 7 bases unmatched. In nucleotides, the CDR3 is TGTGCCAGCAGCTCAGGACAGGGGAGGAACTACGAGCAGTACTTC. Amino acid sequence: CASSSGQGRNYEQYF. Drawing the rest from reference TRBV11-1 and TRBJ2-7, the complete variable domain is EAEVAQSPRYKITEKSQAVAFWCDPISGHATLYWYRQILGQGPELLVQFQDESVVDDSQLPKDRFSAERLKGVDSTLKIQPAELGDSAMYLCASSSGQGRNYEQYFGPGTRLTVT.

The rearrangement uses TRBV7-8 and TRBJ2-7; D unresolved. The CDR3 runs to 14 residues. V was cut by 1 base and J by 1 base, with 8 bases left in between. In germline, CDR1 is SGHVS, CDR2 FQNEAQ. The CDR3 coding sequence is TGTGCCAGCAGCTTAGAGATCGGATCCTACGAGCAGTACTTC. Its translation is CASSLEIGSYEQYF.

The chain employs TRBV7-2 and TRBJ2-7; D is uncertain. This CDR3 region has 14 residues. Germline V gene lookup returns CDR1 SGHTA and CDR2 FQGNSA. V was cut by 1 base and J by 3 bases, with 10 bases left in between. The CDR3 nucleotides read TGTGCCAGCAGCTTAGGCCAGGCTTACTACGAGCAGTACTTC. This codes for CASSLGQAYYEQYF.

The chain combines TRBV6-4 with TRBJ2-1; 8 bases are shared with TRBD2. Germline V gene data show CDR1 as MRHNA and CDR2 as SNTAGT. Trimming took 5 bases from V and 6 from J; bases not matched to a gene: 12. The CDR3 has 16 amino acids. Here the CDR3 DNA reads TGTGCCAGCAGTCTGCGACTAGCGCCACTCGGCAATGAGCAGTTCTTC. This gives the protein CASSLRLAPLGNEQFF.

This sequence joins TRBV2 and TRBJ2-7; TRBD2 aligns across 15 bases. Germline lookup yields CDR1 SNHLY and CDR2 FYNNEI. Losses at the gene ends were 6 bases for V and 6 bases for J; bases not matched to a gene: 15. This CDR3 has 18 amino acids. The CDR3: CASSRGQGTSGRIGEQYF. The CDR3 DNA follows: TGTGCCAGCAGCCGAGGGCAGGGGACTAGCGGGAGGATCGGCGAGCAGTACTTC.

The V call is TRBV27, the J call TRBJ1-5; TRBD1 agrees at 8 bases. Per the germline V gene, CDR1 is MNHEY and CDR2 is SMNVEV (reference sequence). V gave up 6 bases and J gave up 4 bases; unmatched junction bases: 8. The CDR3 totals 15 residues. CDR3 sequence reads: CASSRDRGGNQPQHF. The CDR3 nucleotides read TGTGCCAGCAGCCGCGACAGGGGAGGTAATCAGCCCCAGCATTTT.

For the CDR3, the DNA is TGTGCCAGCAGTTTAATGTACTCACCCCTCCACTTT. It encodes CASSLMYSPLHF. J is TRBJ1-6 and V is TRBV28, with unresolved D. Germline CDR1 is MDHEN and CDR2 is SYDVKM. This CDR3 is built from 12 residues. Trimming removed 2 bases at V and 10 bases at J, with 6 bases between.

The rearrangement links TRBV7-3 to TRBJ2-5; D not certain. Germline CDR1 and CDR2: SGHTA and FQGTGA. This CDR3 comprises 15 residues. Trimming removed 5 bases at V and 5 bases at J, with 18 bases between. Here the CDR3 DNA reads TGTGCCAGCAGCCTACTCCCCGGGCCCTCGGAGACCCAGTACTTC. It specifies CASSLLPGPSETQYF.

This clone was seen repeatedly, ten times or more. J is TRBJ2-3 and V is TRBV5-1, with D perhaps matching TRBD1 (6 bases). The CDR3 is 18 residues long. In germline, CDR1 is SGHRS, CDR2 YFSETQ. V lost 0 bases and J lost 0, with 17 bases in between. CDR3 residues: CASSLDPTGQASTDTQYF. The CDR3 region has the DNA TGCGCCAGCAGCTTGGACCCGACAGGCCAAGCTAGCACAGATACGCAGTATTTT.

This clone occurred a few times. The chain joins TRBV6-5 to TRBJ1-1; D gene ambiguous. This CDR3 region has 16 residues. Germline assignment: CDR1 MNHEY and CDR2 SVGAGI. V was clipped by 0 bases and J by 0 bases, with 11 bases between them. The CDR3 nucleotides are TGTGCCAGCAGTTACTCCGCAGGCAGGATGAACACTGAAGCTTTCTTT. Protein product: CASSYSAGRMNTEAFF.

V usage is TRBV28 and J usage is TRBJ2-1; D remains unclear. This CDR3 region has 13 residues. V was cut by 2 bases and J by 9 bases, with 11 bases left in between. Germline V lookup: CDR1 MDHEN, CDR2 SYDVKM. The CDR3 region has the DNA TGTGCCAGCAGTTTAAGTCTAGGCAGTGAGCAGTTCTTC. This sequence encodes CASSLSLGSEQFF.

The V gene is TRBV5-1, the J gene TRBJ1-2; D is uncertain. The V gene lost 0 bases and the J gene lost 8 bases, with 11 bases spanning the gap. Germline CDR1 and CDR2: SGHRS and YFSETQ. This CDR3 contains 13 residues. In nucleotides, the CDR3 is TGCGCCAGCAGCTTGGAGGCGGAGGGAGGCTACACCTTC. It encodes CASSLEAEGGYTF.

V and J are TRBV10-3 and TRBJ2-7, with 9 bases lining up with TRBD1. The CDR3 extends over 12 amino acids. Germline CDR1 ENHRY, CDR2 SYGVKD. With 8 bases clipped from V and 2 bases from J, the junction kept 1 base outside the gene matches. The CDR3 nucleotides are TGTGCCATCGGGACAGGGACCTACGAGCAGTACTTC. Residues: CAIGTGTYEQYF.

The chain carries TRBV9 and TRBJ2-2; TRBD1 agrees at 7 bases. Germline CDR1 reads SGDLS; CDR2 reads YYNGEE. This CDR3 has 17 amino acids. V lost 3 bases and J lost 0; bases outside the gene matches: 8. Written as DNA, the CDR3 is TGTGCCAGCAGCGCCCTCGGGACAGTAGCGAACACCGGGGAGCTGTTTTTT. Protein product: CASSALGTVANTGELFF.

V is TRBV11-1 and J is TRBJ2-2; D remains unclear. Trimming shortened V by 2 bases and J by 3 bases, and 10 bases separated the two germline ends. CDR1 is SGHAT and CDR2 is FQDESV in the germline V gene (reference sequence). CDR3 size: 15 residues. This chain's CDR3 is CASSLLFWDTGELFF. CDR3 in DNA: TGTGCCAGCAGCTTATTGTTTTGGGACACCGGGGAGCTGTTTTTT.

This clone has just a few counts. The gene calls are TRBV4-3 and TRBJ2-7; D may be TRBD2 (5 bases). Trimming removed 1 base at V and 3 bases at J, with 13 bases between. CDR1 LGHNA and CDR2 YSLEER come from the germline V gene. The CDR3 is 15 amino acids. The CDR3 DNA is TGCGCCAGCAGCCAAGCCCCGGGTGCGGGCTACGAGCAGTACTTC. This translates into CASSQAPGAGYEQYF.

This chain uses TRBV6-5 with TRBJ2-7; 8 bases match TRBD2. CDR3 length: 15 residues. Germline assignment: CDR1 MNHEY and CDR2 SVGAGI. V lost 2 bases to trimming and J lost 7 bases; unmatched junction nucleotides: 10. In DNA form, the CDR3 reads TGTGCCAGCAGTTACCTTTCTAGCGGGCGGCGGGAGCAGTACTTC. As protein: CASSYLSSGRREQYF.

This clone was seen only a few times. The V and J genes are TRBV28 and TRBJ2-3; D may be TRBD1 or TRBD2 (5 bases each). Trimming removed 6 bases at V and 2 bases at J, with 9 bases between. The germline gives CDR1 MDHEN, CDR2 SYDVKM. The CDR3 has 13 residues. The DNA of the CDR3 is TGTGCCAGCAGAACCGGGGCCACAGATACGCAGTATTTT. It encodes CASRTGATDTQYF.

The chain has TRBV5-1 and TRBJ2-5; D may be TRBD2 (7 bases). Trimming cost V 3 bases and J 5 bases, with 20 bases left between them. Germline loops: CDR1 SGHRS, CDR2 YFSETQ. The CDR3 has 16 residues. The CDR3 DNA sequence: TGCGCCAGCAGCTCCAATAGCGGAGGGGGGGAGGAGACCCAGTACTTC. Amino acids: CASSSNSGGGEETQYF. Full variable domain (rest looked up from reference TRBV5-1 and TRBJ2-5): KAGVTQTPRYLIKTRGQQVTLSCSPISGHRSVSWYQQTPGQGLQFLFEYFSETQRNKGNFPGRFSGRQFSNSRSEMNVSTLELGDSALYLCASSSNSGGGEETQYFGPGTRLLVL.

The CDR3 spells CASNLRQGGGSGYTF. The CDR3 bases are TGTGCCAGCAATCTCAGACAGGGTGGAGGCTCTGGCTACACCTTC. V gene TRBV6-1 combines with J gene TRBJ1-2; 7 bases are shared with TRBD1. Looked up from germline, CDR1 is MNHNS and CDR2 is SASEGT. J lost 7 bases, V lost 7 bases, and 15 bases had no gene match. The CDR3 runs 15 residues.

This clone was recorded only once. The chain carries TRBV12-5 and TRBJ2-5; 11 bases map to TRBD2. Looked up from germline, CDR1 is LGHNT and CDR2 is FRNRAP. V lost 1 base, J lost 5 bases, and 0 bases stayed unmatched. The CDR3 spans 14 residues. CDR3 DNA: TGTGCTAGTGGTTTGGGACTAGCGGGGGAGACCCAGTACTTC. It specifies CASGLGLAGETQYF.

This chain uses TRBV7-2 with TRBJ2-5; possible D gene TRBD1, 5 bases. The CDR3 spans 15 residues. The V gene lost 9 bases and the J gene lost 0 bases, with 17 bases spanning the gap. From germline, CDR1 is SGHTA and CDR2 FQGNSA. The CDR3 loop reads CASTRAGSYQETQYF. The CDR3 nucleotides read TGTGCCAGTACCAGGGCAGGGTCGTACCAAGAGACCCAGTACTTC.

This clone was recorded many times. The sample has other DNA sequences that encode this CDR3 too. The chain links TRBV4-2 to TRBJ1-5, with D unresolved. CDR3 length equals 12 residues. The V end lost 0 bases, the J end lost 7 bases, and 4 bases lay between the germline ends. From germline, CDR1 is LGHNA and CDR2 YNFKEQ. CDR3 in amino acids: CASSQDGQPQHF. The CDR3 DNA reads TGTGCCAGCAGCCAAGACGGGCAGCCCCAGCATTTT.

The CDR3 DNA reads TGCGCCAGCAGCTTCCTCGGGATGGACACCGGGGAGCTGTTTTTT. This codes for CASSFLGMDTGELFF. The chain uses TRBV5-1 and TRBJ2-2, with D possibly being TRBD2 (5 bases). Per germline, CDR1 SGHRS and CDR2 YFSETQ. The CDR3 loop spans 15 amino acids. With 2 bases removed from V and 3 bases from J, the gap between germline ends came to 11 bases.

In nucleotides, the CDR3 is TGCGCCAGCAGCGATTTCACTAGGGCCGGCACAGATACGCAGTATTTT. It is translated as CASSDFTRAGTDTQYF. The rearrangement uses TRBV5-1 and TRBJ2-3; a possible D gene is TRBD2 (5 bases). Germline lookup yields CDR1 SGHRS and CDR2 YFSETQ. Trimming took 4 bases from V and 1 from J, leaving 16 bases between them. This CDR3 contains 16 residues.